Presented here are 27 T cell receptor beta chains from one specimen sequenced in a study of T cell responses to AZD1222 COVID-19 vaccine. TCRdb keeps only in-frame clones here, not all; method: immunoSEQ multiplex PCR. The table lists about 100,000 clones, 88% of them singletons. The sequenced sample was peripheral blood, obtained on day 0 of AZD1222 vaccination. The source of these receptors is an adult in good health.

The rearrangement joins TRBV27 to TRBJ1-1; perhaps TRBD1 as D (6 bases). From germline, CDR1 is MNHEY and CDR2 SMNVEV (reference sequence). The CDR3 loop spans 14 amino acids. Trimming left V 6 bases short and J 1 base short, with 12 bases between. CDR3 DNA: TGTGCCAGCAGGGGGGGCTTTGAGAACACTGAAGCTTTCTTT. It specifies CASRGGFENTEAFF.

The rearrangement uses TRBV7-2 and TRBJ1-3; weak D call: TRBD1 (6 bases). Per germline, CDR1 SGHTA and CDR2 FQGNSA. The CDR3 consists of 13 residues. The V gene lost 6 bases and the J gene lost 7 bases, with 13 bases spanning the gap. The CDR3 nucleotides read TGTGCCAGCAGTCTCGGGACACTTAACACCATATATTTT. Amino acid sequence: CASSLGTLNTIYF. The variable domain in full, completed from reference TRBV7-2 and TRBJ1-3, reads GAGVSQSPSNKVTEKGKDVELRCDPISGHTALYWYRQSLGQGLEFLIYFQGNSAPDKSGLPSDRFSAERTGGSVSTLTIQRTQQEDSAVYLCASSLGTLNTIYFGEGSWLTVV.

The CDR3 region has the DNA TGTGCCAGCAGTTACCTCGGGACAGCGCCTAACTATGGCTACACCTTC. This codes for CASSYLGTAPNYGYTF. V usage is TRBV6-5 and J usage is TRBJ1-2, with 7 bases that match TRBD1. The germline V gene has CDR1 MNHEY and CDR2 SVGAGI. V shed 2 bases, J shed 0 bases, and the junction held 6 bases outside the gene matches. The CDR3 covers 16 residues.

The gene calls are TRBV7-2 and TRBJ2-5, with 10 bases that match TRBD2. The CDR3 is 18 residues long. Germline V CDR1 and CDR2: SGHTA, FQGNSA. J gave up 2 bases and V 2 bases, and 11 bases lay outside the gene matches. The CDR3 DNA sequence: TGTGCCAGCAGCTTATATCGTTCGGCTAGCGGGAGTCAAGAGACCCAGTACTTC. Encoded protein: CASSLYRSASGSQETQYF.

V gene TRBV7-9 combines with J gene TRBJ1-2, with 8 positions matching TRBD1. The CDR3 covers 19 residues. The trim removed 5 bases at V and 0 bases at J, leaving 17 bases unmatched. CDR1 is SEHNR, CDR2 FQNEAQ, per germline (reference sequence). CDR3 sequence (DNA): TGTGCCAGCAGCACGGCGCCGGGACAGGCGCGAAGGACTAACTATGGCTACACCTTC. It is translated as CASSTAPGQARRTNYGYTF.

The chain recombines TRBV9 with TRBJ2-7; 11 bases match TRBD2. V dropped 5 bases and J dropped 6; count of bases not matched to a gene: 7. Germline-derived CDR1 and CDR2 are SGDLS and YYNGEE. This CDR3 comprises 14 residues. CDR3 DNA sequence: TGTGCCAGCAGTTTCGAGGGGACTAGCGGCGAGCAGTACTTC. It translates to CASSFEGTSGEQYF.

The chain links TRBV27 to TRBJ2-1; 13 nucleotides line up with TRBD2. CDR1 and CDR2 (germline): MNHEY, SMNVEV (reference sequence). The CDR3 is 15 residues long. Trimming removed 6 bases from V and 8 bases from J; junction bases left unmatched: 7. The chain's CDR3 is CASRGGLAGAHEQFF. CDR3 sequence (DNA): TGTGCCAGCAGAGGAGGACTAGCGGGAGCCCATGAGCAGTTCTTC.

The chain couples TRBV27 to TRBJ1-1, with D unresolved. Trimming left V 3 bases short and J 1 base short, with 9 bases between. The CDR3 sequence is 14 residues long. Germline V lookup: CDR1 MNHEY, CDR2 SMNVEV (reference sequence). The CDR3 loop is CASSLDGRNTEAFF. The CDR3 DNA reads TGTGCCAGCAGTTTGGACGGTAGGAACACTGAAGCTTTCTTT.

The CDR3 DNA is TGCAGTGCTAGTCTCCTCTCAAGTGAAAAACTGTTTTTT. Protein: CSASLLSSEKLFF. The V gene is TRBV20-1, the J gene TRBJ1-4; D is unresolved. The V end was cut by 3 bases, the J end by 7 bases, with 12 bases between. CDR3 length equals 13 residues. Germline CDR1 DFQATT, CDR2 SNEGSKA (reference sequence).

V gene TRBV4-3 combines with J gene TRBJ2-1; D is ambiguous. Germline V lookup: CDR1 LGHNA, CDR2 YSLEER. This CDR3 contains 14 residues. Trimming stripped 0 bases from V and 7 bases from J, with 10 bases between. The CDR3 coding sequence is TGCGCCAGCAGCCAAGATCCTTCCCGGAATGAGCAGTTCTTC. The encoded protein is CASSQDPSRNEQFF.

The genes are TRBV6-1 and TRBJ2-7, with D perhaps matching TRBD1 (6 bases). V lost 4 bases to trimming and J lost 5 bases, with 21 bases between them. The CDR3 consists of 16 residues. Germline V gene lookup returns CDR1 MNHNS and CDR2 SASEGT. DNA for the CDR3: TGTGCCAGCAGTGTAAAGGTGGACAGCTTGCGAAACGAGCAGTACTTC. Its protein is CASSVKVDSLRNEQYF.

V usage is TRBV27 and J usage is TRBJ1-1; 12 nucleotides match TRBD1. The germline V gene has CDR1 MNHEY and CDR2 SMNVEV (reference sequence). The V segment lost 3 bases and the J segment 4 bases; nucleotides outside the gene matches: 18. The length of the CDR3 is 20 residues. The CDR3 sequence is CASSFLRDRGRIGLGTEAFF. CDR3 coding DNA: TGTGCCAGCAGTTTTCTCCGGGACAGGGGGCGAATTGGGTTAGGCACTGAAGCTTTCTTT.

Details on this clone: Within the sample, other DNA sequences also encode this same CDR3. The V call is TRBV10-3, the J call TRBJ2-1, with a tentative D call TRBD1 (5 bases). Germline CDR1 ENHRY, CDR2 SYGVKD. The CDR3 loop spans 14 amino acids. The CDR3 bases are TGTGCTATCCGCGAGACAGAATCCTACAATGAGCAGTTCTTC. Protein: CAIRETESYNEQFF.

This clone was found once. The chain joins TRBV30 to TRBJ2-7; a possible D gene is TRBD2 (5 bases). CDR1 and CDR2 (germline): GTSNPN, SVGIG (reference sequence). The V end lost 2 bases, the J end lost 2 bases, and 22 bases lay between the germline ends. The CDR3 loop spans 17 amino acids. The CDR3 protein is CAWSPIFGLVTPYEQYF. The CDR3 DNA reads TGTGCCTGGAGTCCCATTTTCGGACTCGTAACCCCCTACGAGCAGTACTTC.

The rearrangement uses TRBV21-1 and TRBJ1-5. TRBV21-1 is listed as a pseudogene. The CDR3 totals 16 residues. This CDR3 is CASSKVEGRANQPQHF. The CDR3 bases are TGTGCCAGCAGCAAAGTGGAGGGAAGAGCGAATCAGCCCCAGCATTTT.

The rearrangement joins TRBV30 to TRBJ1-2; 8 nucleotides match TRBD1. V shed 1 base and J 4 bases; nucleotides not matched to a gene: 5. Germline V gene lookup returns CDR1 GTSNPN and CDR2 SVGIG (reference sequence). The CDR3 is made up of 14 amino acids. The CDR3 region is CAWSEGQAGYGYTF. DNA of the CDR3: TGTGCCTGGAGTGAGGGACAGGCGGGCTATGGCTACACCTTC.

The chain carries TRBV4-1 and TRBJ1-2; TRBD1 might be the D (5 bases). CDR3 length: 17 residues. Germline V gene lookup returns CDR1 MGHRA and CDR2 YSYEKL. V lost 4 bases and J 1 base, leaving 19 bases between the germline ends. The CDR3 reads CASSPTRVYQLNYGYTF. CDR3 sequence (DNA): TGCGCCAGCAGCCCTACCAGGGTATACCAGCTTAACTATGGCTACACCTTC.

This chain uses TRBV7-9 with TRBJ2-1; no clear D. The CDR3 is made up of 16 amino acids. Trimming shortened V by 1 base and J by 0 bases, and 10 bases separated the two germline ends. Germline loops: CDR1 SEHNR, CDR2 FQNEAQ (reference sequence). Written as DNA, the CDR3 is TGTGCCAGCAGCTTAGTTGGGGTTAGCTCCTACAATGAGCAGTTCTTC. It translates to CASSLVGVSSYNEQFF. The full variable domain, its missing parts supplied by reference TRBV7-9 and TRBJ2-1, is DTGVSQNPRHKITKRGQNVTFRCDPISEHNRLYWYRQTLGQGPEFLTYFQNEAQLEKSRLLSDRFSAERPKGSFSTLEIQRTEQGDSAMYLCASSLVGVSSYNEQFFGPGTRLTVL.

The CDR3 sequence: CASSQWVSEQYF. The CDR3 bases are TGTGCCAGCAGCCAATGGGTATCCGAGCAGTACTTC. The chain is built from TRBV3-1 (or the pseudogene TRBV3-2) and TRBJ2-7; unclear D gene. The CDR3 sequence is 12 residues long. From germline, CDR1 is LGHDT and CDR2 YNNKEL (reference sequence). V was trimmed by 2 bases and J by 6 bases, leaving 8 bases between them.

J is TRBJ2-3 and V is TRBV11-3; 7 nucleotides agree with TRBD2. V dropped 1 base and J dropped 5; count of bases not matched to a gene: 3. The CDR3 has 14 amino acids. Germline V gene sequence: CDR1 SGHNT, CDR2 YENEEA. The CDR3 is CASSLVREGDTQYF. The CDR3 DNA reads TGTGCCAGCAGCTTAGTAAGGGAGGGAGATACGCAGTATTTT.

The genes are TRBV4-1 and TRBJ2-7, with 8 nucleotides matching TRBD2. The CDR3 contains 15 residues. The germline gives CDR1 MGHRA, CDR2 YSYEKL. Trimming cost V 0 bases and J 2 bases; bases outside gene matches: 3. The CDR3 reads CASSQELAVAYEQYF. The CDR3 DNA reads as TGCGCCAGCAGCCAAGAACTAGCGGTTGCCTACGAGCAGTACTTC.

The chain combines TRBV6-4 with TRBJ1-6; TRBD1 aligns across 8 bases. After removal of 6 bases from V and 8 bases from J, the junction contained 9 bases not matched to a gene. Germline lookup yields CDR1 MRHNA and CDR2 SNTAGT. The CDR3 sequence is 15 residues long. CDR3 in DNA: TGTGCCAGCAGCACTACCGGGACAGGCGATTCACCCCTCCACTTT. This sequence encodes CASSTTGTGDSPLHF.

V usage is TRBV27 and J usage is TRBJ1-2; D ambiguous. V lost 4 bases, J lost 2 bases, and 17 bases lay in between. Germline-derived CDR1 and CDR2 are MNHEY and SMNVEV (reference sequence). CDR3 length: 16 amino acids. CDR3 bases: TGTGCCAGCAGTTCCCGCATAGGTGCCAGCAACTATGGCTACACCTTC. Its translation: CASSSRIGASNYGYTF.

The chain links TRBV12-5 to TRBJ1-2, with a weak D call TRBD1 (5 bases). Germline CDR1 LGHNT, CDR2 FRNRAP. V lost 0 bases and J lost 1, with 15 bases in between. This CDR3 is built from 17 residues. In DNA form, the CDR3 reads TGTGCTAGTGGTTTGGTAGGTTCGACAGAACTTAACTATGGCTACACCTTC. As protein: CASGLVGSTELNYGYTF. Complete variable domain (other parts from reference TRBV12-5 and TRBJ1-2): DARVTQTPRHKVTEMGQEVTMRCQPILGHNTVFWYRQTMMQGLELLAYFRNRAPLDDSGMPKDRFSAEMPDATLATLKIQPSEPRDSAVYFCASGLVGSTELNYGYTFGSGTRLTVV.

The chain couples TRBV12-3 or TRBV12-4 to TRBJ1-3, with D unclear. The CDR3 is 12 residues long. Trimming shortened V by 6 bases and J by 4 bases, and 7 bases separated the two germline ends. The CDR3 spells CASRPPGNTIYF. For the CDR3, the DNA is TGTGCCAGCAGACCCCCGGGAAACACCATATATTTT.

The chain is built from TRBV28 and TRBJ2-5; no clear D gene. The germline V and J ends were trimmed by 7 bases and 0 bases, with 12 bases remaining between them. CDR1 is MDHEN, CDR2 SYDVKM, per germline. This CDR3 has 14 amino acids. The CDR3 DNA reads as TGTGCCAGCATAGGTGACAAGTACCAAGAGACCCAGTACTTC. This sequence encodes CASIGDKYQETQYF.

The CDR3 nucleotides are TGTGCCAGCAGCGTAGCTTTGGACTCCTCCTTCTACGAGCAGTACTTC. Amino acids: CASSVALDSSFYEQYF. The rearrangement links TRBV9 to TRBJ2-7; TRBD2 is a possible D gene (5 bases). Germline V gene data show CDR1 as SGDLS and CDR2 as YYNGEE. V dropped 0 bases and J dropped 3 bases, with 16 bases sitting between them. The CDR3 has 16 amino acids.